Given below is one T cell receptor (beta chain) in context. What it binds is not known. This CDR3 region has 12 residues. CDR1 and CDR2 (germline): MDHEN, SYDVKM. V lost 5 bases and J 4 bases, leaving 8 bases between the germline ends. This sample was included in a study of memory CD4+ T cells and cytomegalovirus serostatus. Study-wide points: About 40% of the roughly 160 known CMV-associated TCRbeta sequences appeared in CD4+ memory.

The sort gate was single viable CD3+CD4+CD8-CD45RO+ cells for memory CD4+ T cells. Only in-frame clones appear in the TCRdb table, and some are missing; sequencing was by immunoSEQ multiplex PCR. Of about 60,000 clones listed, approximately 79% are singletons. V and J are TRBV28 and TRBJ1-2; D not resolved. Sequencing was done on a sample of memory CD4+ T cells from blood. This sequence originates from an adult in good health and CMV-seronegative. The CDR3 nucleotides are TGTGCCAGCAGTCCCGACCTCTATGGCTACACCTTC. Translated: CASSPDLYGYTF.